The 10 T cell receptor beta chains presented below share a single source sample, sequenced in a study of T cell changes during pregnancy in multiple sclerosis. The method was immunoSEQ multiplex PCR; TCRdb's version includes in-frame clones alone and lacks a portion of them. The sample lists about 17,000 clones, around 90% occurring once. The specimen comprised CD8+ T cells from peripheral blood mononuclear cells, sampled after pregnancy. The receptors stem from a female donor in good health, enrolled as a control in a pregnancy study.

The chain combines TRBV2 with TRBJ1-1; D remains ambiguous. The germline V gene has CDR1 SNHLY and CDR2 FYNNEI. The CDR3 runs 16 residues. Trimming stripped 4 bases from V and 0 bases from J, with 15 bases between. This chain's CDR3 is CASSAPSDTLNTEAFF. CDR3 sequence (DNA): TGTGCCAGCAGTGCCCCTTCCGACACATTGAACACTGAAGCTTTCTTT.

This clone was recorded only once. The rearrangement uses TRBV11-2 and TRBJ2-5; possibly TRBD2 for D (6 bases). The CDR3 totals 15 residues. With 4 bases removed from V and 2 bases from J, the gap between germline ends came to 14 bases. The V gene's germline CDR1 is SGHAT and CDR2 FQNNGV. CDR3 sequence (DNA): TGTGCCAGCAGCTCCCACCTCGGGACTCAAGAGACCCAGTACTTC. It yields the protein CASSSHLGTQETQYF.

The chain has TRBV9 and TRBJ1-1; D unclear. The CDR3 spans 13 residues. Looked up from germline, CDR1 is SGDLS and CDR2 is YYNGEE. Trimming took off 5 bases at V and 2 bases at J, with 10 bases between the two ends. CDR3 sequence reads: CASRRVGNTEAFF. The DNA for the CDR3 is TGTGCCAGCAGGCGGGTGGGAAACACTGAAGCTTTCTTT.

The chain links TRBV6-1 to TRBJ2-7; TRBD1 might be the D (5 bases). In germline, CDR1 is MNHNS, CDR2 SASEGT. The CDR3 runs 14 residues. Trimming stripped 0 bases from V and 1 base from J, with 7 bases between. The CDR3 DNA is TGTGCCAGCAGTGAAGCGACAGAATCCTACGAGCAGTACTTC. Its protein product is CASSEATESYEQYF.

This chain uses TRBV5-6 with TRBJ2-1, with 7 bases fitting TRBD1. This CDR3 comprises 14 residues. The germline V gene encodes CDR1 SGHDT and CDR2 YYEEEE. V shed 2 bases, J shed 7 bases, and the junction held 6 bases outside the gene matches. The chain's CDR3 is CASSLPGQPNEQFF. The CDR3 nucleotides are TGTGCCAGCAGCTTACCGGGACAGCCAAATGAGCAGTTCTTC.

The CDR3, as DNA: TGTGCCCCGGGGGACAGAGCCTACAATGAGCAGTTCTTC. Translating it yields CAPGDRAYNEQFF. This sequence joins TRBV7-9 and TRBJ2-1; TRBD1 is a possible D gene (7 bases). V shed 11 bases and J shed 2 bases, with 13 bases lying between them. Germline V CDR1 and CDR2: SEHNR, FQNEAQ (reference sequence). This CDR3 has 13 amino acids. The variable domain in full, completed from reference TRBV7-9 and TRBJ2-1, reads DTGVSQNPRHKITKRGQNVTFRCDPISEHNRLYWYRQTLGQGPEFLTYFQNEAQLEKSRLLSDRFSAERPKGSFSTLEIQRTEQGDSAMYLCAPGDRAYNEQFFGPGTRLTVL.

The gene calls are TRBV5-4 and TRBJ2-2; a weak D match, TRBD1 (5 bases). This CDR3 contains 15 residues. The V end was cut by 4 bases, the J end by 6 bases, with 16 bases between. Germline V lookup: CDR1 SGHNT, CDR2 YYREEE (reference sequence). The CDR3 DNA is TGTGCCAGCAGCCTTGGTGGCAGGGCTGCCGGGGAGCTGTTTTTT. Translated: CASSLGGRAAGELFF.

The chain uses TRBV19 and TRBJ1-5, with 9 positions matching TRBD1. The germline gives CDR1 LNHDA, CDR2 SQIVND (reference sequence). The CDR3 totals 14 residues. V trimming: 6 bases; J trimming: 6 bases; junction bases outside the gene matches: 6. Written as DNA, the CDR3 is TGTGCCAGTAGCGGACAGGGGCCCAGTCAGCCCCAGCATTTT. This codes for CASSGQGPSQPQHF.

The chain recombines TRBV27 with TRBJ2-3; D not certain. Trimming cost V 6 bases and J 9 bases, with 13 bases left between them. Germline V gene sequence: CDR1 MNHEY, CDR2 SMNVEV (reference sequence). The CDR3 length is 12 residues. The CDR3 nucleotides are TGTGCCAGCAGCCTGGCCGTGGGCACGCAGTATTTT. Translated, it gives CASSLAVGTQYF.

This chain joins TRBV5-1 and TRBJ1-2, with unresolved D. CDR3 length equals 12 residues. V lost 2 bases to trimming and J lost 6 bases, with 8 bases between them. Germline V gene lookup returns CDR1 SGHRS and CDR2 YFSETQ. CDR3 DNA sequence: TGCGCCAGCAGCTTCGAGAGGGATGGCTACACCTTC. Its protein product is CASSFERDGYTF.